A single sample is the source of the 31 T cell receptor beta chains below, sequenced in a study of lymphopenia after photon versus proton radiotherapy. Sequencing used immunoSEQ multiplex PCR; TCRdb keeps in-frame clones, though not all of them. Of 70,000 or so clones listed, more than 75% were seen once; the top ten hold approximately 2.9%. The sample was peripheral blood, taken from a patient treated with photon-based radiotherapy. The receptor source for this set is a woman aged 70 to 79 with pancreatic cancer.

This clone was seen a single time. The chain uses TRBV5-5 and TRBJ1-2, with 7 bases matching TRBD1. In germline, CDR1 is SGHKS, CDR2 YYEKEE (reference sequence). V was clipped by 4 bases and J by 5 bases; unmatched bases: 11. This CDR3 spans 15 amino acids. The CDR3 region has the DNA TGTGCCAGCAGCATTCAGACAGGGAGTACATATGGCTACACCTTC. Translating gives CASSIQTGSTYGYTF.

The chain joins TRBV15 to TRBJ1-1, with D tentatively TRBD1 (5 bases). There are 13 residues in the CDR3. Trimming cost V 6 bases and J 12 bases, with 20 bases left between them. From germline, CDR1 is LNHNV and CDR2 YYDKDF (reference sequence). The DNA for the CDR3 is TGTGCCACCAGAGAGGTAGAGGAGGGGCGGCCTTTCTTT. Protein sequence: CATREVEEGRPFF.

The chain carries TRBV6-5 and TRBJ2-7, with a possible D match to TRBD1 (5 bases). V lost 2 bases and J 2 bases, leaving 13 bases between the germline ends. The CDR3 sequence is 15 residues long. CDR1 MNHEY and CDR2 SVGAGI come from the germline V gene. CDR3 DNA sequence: TGTGCCAGCAGTTACCGAACAGGCAAAACCTACGAGCAGTACTTC. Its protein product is CASSYRTGKTYEQYF.

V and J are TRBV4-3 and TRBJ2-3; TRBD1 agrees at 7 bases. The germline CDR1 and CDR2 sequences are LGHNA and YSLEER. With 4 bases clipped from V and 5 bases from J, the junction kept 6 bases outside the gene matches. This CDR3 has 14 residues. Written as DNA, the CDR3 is TGCGCCAGCAGCCCCGGGACAGACAGAGATACGCAGTATTTT. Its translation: CASSPGTDRDTQYF.

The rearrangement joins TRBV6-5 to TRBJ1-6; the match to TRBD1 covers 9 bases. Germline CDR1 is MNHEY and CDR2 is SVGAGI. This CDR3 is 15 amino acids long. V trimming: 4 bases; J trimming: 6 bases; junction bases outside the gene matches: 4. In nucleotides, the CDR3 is TGTGCCAGCAGTTTGGGACAGGGTGTTAATTCACCCCTCCACTTT. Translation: CASSLGQGVNSPLHF.

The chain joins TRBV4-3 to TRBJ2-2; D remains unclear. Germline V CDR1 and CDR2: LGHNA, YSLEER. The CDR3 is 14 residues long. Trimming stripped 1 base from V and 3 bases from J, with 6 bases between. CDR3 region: CASSQGPDTGELFF. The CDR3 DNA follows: TGCGCCAGCAGCCAAGGTCCGGACACCGGGGAGCTGTTTTTT.

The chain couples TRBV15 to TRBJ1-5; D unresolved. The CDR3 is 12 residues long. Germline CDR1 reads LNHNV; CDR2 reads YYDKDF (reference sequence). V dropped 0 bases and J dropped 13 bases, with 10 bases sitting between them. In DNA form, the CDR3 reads TGTGCCACCAGCAGAGATCTGGGGTCTCAGCATTTT. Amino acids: CATSRDLGSQHF.

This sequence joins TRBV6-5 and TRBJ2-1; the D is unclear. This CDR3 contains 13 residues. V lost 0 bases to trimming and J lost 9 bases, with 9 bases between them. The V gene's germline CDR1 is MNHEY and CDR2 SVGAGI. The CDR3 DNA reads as TGTGCCAGCAGTTACTCGTATGGCACTGAGCAGTTCTTC. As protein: CASSYSYGTEQFF.

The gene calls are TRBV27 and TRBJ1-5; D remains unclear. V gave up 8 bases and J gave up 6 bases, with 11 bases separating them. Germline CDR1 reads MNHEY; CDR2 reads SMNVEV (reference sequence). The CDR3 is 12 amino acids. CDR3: CASGQIGQPQHF. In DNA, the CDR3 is TGTGCCAGCGGTCAGATCGGTCAGCCCCAGCATTTT.

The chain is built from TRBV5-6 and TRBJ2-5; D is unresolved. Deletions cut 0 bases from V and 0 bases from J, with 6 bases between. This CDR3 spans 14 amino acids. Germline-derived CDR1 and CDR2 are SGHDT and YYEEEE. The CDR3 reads CASSLVDDQETQYF. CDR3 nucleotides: TGTGCCAGCAGCTTGGTCGACGACCAAGAGACCCAGTACTTC.

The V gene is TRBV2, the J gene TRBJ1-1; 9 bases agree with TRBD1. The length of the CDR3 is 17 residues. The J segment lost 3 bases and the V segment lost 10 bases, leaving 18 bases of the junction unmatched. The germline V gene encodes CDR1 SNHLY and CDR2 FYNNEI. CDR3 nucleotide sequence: TGTGCCATCCGAACGGGACAGGGTAGAATCGGGTACACTGAAGCTTTCTTT. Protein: CAIRTGQGRIGYTEAFF.

CDR3 amino acids: CASSLEGLETGELFF. In DNA, the CDR3 is TGTGCCAGCAGCTTAGAGGGACTAGAGACCGGGGAGCTGTTTTTT. The V gene is TRBV7-9, the J gene TRBJ2-2; TRBD2 agrees at 8 bases. J was trimmed by 5 bases and V by 1 base; bases with no gene match: 3. In germline, CDR1 is SEHNR, CDR2 FQNEAQ (reference sequence). The CDR3 is 15 residues long.

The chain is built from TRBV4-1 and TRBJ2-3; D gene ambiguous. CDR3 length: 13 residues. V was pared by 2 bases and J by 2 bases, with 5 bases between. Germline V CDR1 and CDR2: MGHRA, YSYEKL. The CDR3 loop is CASSQLSTDTQYF. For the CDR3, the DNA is TGCGCCAGCAGCCAACTATCCACAGATACGCAGTATTTT.

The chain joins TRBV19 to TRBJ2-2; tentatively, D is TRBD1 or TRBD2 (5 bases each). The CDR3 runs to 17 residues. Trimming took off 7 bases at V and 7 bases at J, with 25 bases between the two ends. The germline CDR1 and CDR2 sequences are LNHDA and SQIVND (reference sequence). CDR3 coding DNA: TGTGCCAGTACCCCGGGGCGGCCGGGCGGAGTCGGCGGGGAGCTGTTTTTT. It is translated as CASTPGRPGGVGGELFF.

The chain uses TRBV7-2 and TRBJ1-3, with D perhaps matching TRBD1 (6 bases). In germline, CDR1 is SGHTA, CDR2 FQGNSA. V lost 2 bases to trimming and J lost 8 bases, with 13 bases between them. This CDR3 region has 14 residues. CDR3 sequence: CASSLMDRGDTIYF. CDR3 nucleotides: TGTGCCAGCAGCTTAATGGACAGAGGGGACACCATATATTTT. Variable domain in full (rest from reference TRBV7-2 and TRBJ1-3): GAGVSQSPSNKVTEKGKDVELRCDPISGHTALYWYRQSLGQGLEFLIYFQGNSAPDKSGLPSDRFSAERTGGSVSTLTIQRTQQEDSAVYLCASSLMDRGDTIYFGEGSWLTVV.

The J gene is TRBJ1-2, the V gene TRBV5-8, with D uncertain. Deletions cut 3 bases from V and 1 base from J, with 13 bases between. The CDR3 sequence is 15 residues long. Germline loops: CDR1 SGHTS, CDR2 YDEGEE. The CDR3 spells CASSWVTESNYGYTF. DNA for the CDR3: TGTGCCAGCAGCTGGGTTACGGAAAGTAACTATGGCTACACCTTC.

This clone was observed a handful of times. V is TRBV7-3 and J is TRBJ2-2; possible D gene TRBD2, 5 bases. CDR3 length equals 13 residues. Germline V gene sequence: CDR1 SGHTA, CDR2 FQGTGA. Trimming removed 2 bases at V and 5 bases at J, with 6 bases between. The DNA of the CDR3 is TGTGCCAGCAGCTTAGGCGGGACCGGGGAGCTGTTTTTT. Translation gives CASSLGGTGELFF.

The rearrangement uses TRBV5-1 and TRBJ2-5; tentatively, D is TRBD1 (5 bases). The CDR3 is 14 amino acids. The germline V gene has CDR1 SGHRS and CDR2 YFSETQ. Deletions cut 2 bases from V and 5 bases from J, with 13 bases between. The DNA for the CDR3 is TGCGCCAGCAGCTTCCAGACAGAAACGGAGACCCAGTACTTC. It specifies CASSFQTETETQYF.

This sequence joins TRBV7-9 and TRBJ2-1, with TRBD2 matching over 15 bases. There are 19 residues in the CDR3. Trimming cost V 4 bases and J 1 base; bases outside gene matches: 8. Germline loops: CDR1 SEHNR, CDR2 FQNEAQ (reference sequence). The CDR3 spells CASSSGTSGRSYSYNEQFF. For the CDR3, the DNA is TGTGCCAGCAGCTCCGGGACTAGCGGGAGGAGTTATTCCTACAATGAGCAGTTCTTC. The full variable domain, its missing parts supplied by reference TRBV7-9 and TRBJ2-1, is DTGVSQNPRHKITKRGQNVTFRCDPISEHNRLYWYRQTLGQGPEFLTYFQNEAQLEKSRLLSDRFSAERPKGSFSTLEIQRTEQGDSAMYLCASSSGTSGRSYSYNEQFFGPGTRLTVL.

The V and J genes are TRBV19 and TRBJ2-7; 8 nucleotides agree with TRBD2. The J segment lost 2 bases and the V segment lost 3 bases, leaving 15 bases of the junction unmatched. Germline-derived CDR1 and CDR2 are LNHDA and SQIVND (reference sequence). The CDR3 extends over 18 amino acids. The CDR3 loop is CASSISLAGGSTTYEQYF. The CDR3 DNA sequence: TGTGCCAGTAGTATCTCGCTCGCGGGAGGTTCCACAACCTACGAGCAGTACTTC. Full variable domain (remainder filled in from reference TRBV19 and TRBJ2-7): DGGITQSPKYLFRKEGQNVTLSCEQNLNHDAMYWYRQDPGQGLRLIYYSQIVNDFQKGDIAEGYSVSREKKESFPLTVTSAQKNPTAFYLCASSISLAGGSTTYEQYFGPGTRLTVT.

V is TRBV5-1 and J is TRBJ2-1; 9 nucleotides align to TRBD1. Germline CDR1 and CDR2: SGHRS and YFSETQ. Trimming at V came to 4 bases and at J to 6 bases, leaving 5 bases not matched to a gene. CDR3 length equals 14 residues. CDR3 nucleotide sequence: TGCGCCAGCAGCACGGACAGGGGAGGCAATGAGCAGTTCTTC. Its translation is CASSTDRGGNEQFF.

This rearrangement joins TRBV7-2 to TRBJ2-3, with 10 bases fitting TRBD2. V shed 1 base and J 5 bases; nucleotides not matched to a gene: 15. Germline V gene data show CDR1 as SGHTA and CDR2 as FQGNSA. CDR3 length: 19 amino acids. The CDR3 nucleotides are TGTGCCAGCAGCTTAGTAGGTCCTAAAAGCGGGAGGGCCGGAGATACGCAGTATTTT. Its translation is CASSLVGPKSGRAGDTQYF.

CDR3 amino acids: CASTGQSMNTEAFF. The DNA of the CDR3 is TGCGCCAGCACCGGACAGAGCATGAACACTGAAGCTTTCTTT. The chain carries TRBV5-1 and TRBJ1-1; tentatively, D is TRBD1 (6 bases). Between the trimmed V and J ends, which lost 6 bases and 0 bases, there was a span of 12 bases. In germline, CDR1 is SGHRS, CDR2 YFSETQ. The CDR3 has 14 amino acids.

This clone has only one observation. CDR3 residues: CASSLGKETQYF. In DNA form, the CDR3 reads TGTGCCAGCAGCTTAGGAAAAGAGACCCAGTACTTC. The chain has TRBV7-6 and TRBJ2-5; D remains unclear. Trimming pared 1 base from V and 3 bases from J, leaving 3 bases between. The CDR3 sequence is 12 residues long. Germline CDR1 is SGHVS and CDR2 is FNYEAQ.

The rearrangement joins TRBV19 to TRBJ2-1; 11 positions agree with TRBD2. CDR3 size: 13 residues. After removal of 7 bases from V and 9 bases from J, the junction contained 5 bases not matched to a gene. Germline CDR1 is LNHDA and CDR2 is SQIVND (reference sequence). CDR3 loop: CASKLAGVVEQFF. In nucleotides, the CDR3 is TGTGCCAGTAAACTAGCGGGAGTGGTTGAGCAGTTCTTC.

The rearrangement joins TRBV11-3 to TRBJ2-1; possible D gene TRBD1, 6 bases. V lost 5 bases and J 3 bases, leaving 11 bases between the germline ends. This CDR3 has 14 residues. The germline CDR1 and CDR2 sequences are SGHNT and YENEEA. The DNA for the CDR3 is TGTGCCAGCAGCCGAGGGACATTCTACAATGAGCAGTTCTTC. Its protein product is CASSRGTFYNEQFF.

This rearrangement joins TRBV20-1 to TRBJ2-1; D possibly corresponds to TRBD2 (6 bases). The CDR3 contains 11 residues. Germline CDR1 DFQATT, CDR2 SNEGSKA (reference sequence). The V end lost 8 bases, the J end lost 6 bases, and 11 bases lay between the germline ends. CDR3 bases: TGCAGTTGGGCGGGAACCAATGAGCAGTTCTTC. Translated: CSWAGTNEQFF.

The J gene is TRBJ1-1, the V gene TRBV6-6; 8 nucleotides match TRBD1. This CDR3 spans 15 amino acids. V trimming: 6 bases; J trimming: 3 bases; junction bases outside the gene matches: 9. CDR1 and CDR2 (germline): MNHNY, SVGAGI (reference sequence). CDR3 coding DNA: TGTGCCAGCAGACTACAGGGGGGAAGAGACACTGAAGCTTTCTTT. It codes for CASRLQGGRDTEAFF.

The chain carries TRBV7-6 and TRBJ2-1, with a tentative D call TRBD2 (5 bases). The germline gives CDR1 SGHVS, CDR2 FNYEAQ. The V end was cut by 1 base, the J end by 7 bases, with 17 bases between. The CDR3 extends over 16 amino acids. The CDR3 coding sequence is TGTGCCAGCAGCTTAGAGATAGCGAAAAAGGGTAATGAGCAGTTCTTC. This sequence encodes CASSLEIAKKGNEQFF.

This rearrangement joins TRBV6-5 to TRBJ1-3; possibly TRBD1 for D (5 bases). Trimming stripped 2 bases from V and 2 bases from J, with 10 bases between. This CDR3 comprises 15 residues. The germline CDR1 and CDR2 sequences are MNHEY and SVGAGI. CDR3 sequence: CASSYNTGPGNTIYF. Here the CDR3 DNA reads TGTGCCAGCAGTTACAATACAGGTCCTGGAAACACCATATATTTT.

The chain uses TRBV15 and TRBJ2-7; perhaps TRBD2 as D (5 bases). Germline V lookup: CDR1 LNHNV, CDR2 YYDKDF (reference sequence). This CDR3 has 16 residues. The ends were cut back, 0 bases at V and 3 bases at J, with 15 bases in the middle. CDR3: CATSREAGQAGYEQYF. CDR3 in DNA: TGTGCCACCAGCAGAGAAGCAGGCCAGGCGGGCTACGAGCAGTACTTC. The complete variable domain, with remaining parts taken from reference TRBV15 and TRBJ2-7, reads DAMVIQNPRYQVTQFGKPVTLSCSQTLNHNVMYWYQQKSSQAPKLLFHYYDKDFNNEADTPDNFQSRRPNTSFCFLDIRSPGLGDTAMYLCATSREAGQAGYEQYFGPGTRLTVT.